Each of the 6 T cell receptor beta chains below was sequenced from the same sample in a study of CD8 T cells in ankylosing spondylitis. Notes on the study in general: Apparently characteristic of ankylosing spondylitis blood was a TCR beta motif (about 8 highly homologous variants).

TCRdb called the 5' RACE reads again in MiXCR, with one record for every CDR3 protein. The data contain approximately 540,000 distinct CDR3 sequences, roughly 13% of them singletons. Their specific antigens are unknown. Sample: blood, either unsorted or a sorted T cell fraction (not recorded which). These receptors all stem from a male donor with ankylosing spondylitis.

The rearrangement uses TRBV5-8 and TRBJ2-2; D is undetermined. The germline V and J ends were trimmed by 0 bases and 4 bases, with 16 bases remaining between them. CDR1 is SGHTS and CDR2 is YDEGEE in the germline V gene. This CDR3 is 17 amino acids long. This chain's CDR3 is CASSLVWESIGTGELFF. The CDR3 coding sequence is TGTGCCAGCAGCTTGGTCTGGGAATCGATCGGCACCGGGGAGCTGTTTTTT.

The rearrangement uses TRBV12-3 or TRBV12-4 and TRBJ1-2; 7 bases agree with TRBD1. The CDR3 runs to 13 residues. The J segment lost 8 bases and the V segment lost 5 bases, leaving 8 bases of the junction unmatched. CDR3 protein: CASSPDRQGGYTF. Written as DNA, the CDR3 is TGTGCCAGCAGTCCAGATCGACAGGGCGGCTACACCTTC.

J is TRBJ2-1 and V is TRBV5-1, with D tentatively TRBD2 (5 bases). V gave up 5 bases and J gave up 6 bases, with 12 bases separating them. The CDR3 consists of 13 residues. CDR1 SGHRS and CDR2 YFSETQ come from the germline V gene. CDR3: CASRGDPGNEQFF. The CDR3, as DNA: TGCGCCAGCAGGGGAGACCCTGGCAATGAGCAGTTCTTC.

The chain uses TRBV11-2 and TRBJ2-7; D ambiguous. The CDR3 spans 15 residues. Germline CDR1 and CDR2: SGHAT and FQNNGV. Trimming took 6 bases from V and 0 from J, leaving 15 bases between them. DNA for the CDR3: TGTGCCAGCAGGGAAGATCCACTGAGCTCCTACGAGCAGTACTTC. It encodes CASREDPLSSYEQYF.

The chain links TRBV20-1 to TRBJ2-2; a possible D gene is TRBD2 (6 bases). The V end was cut by 6 bases, the J end by 4 bases, with 18 bases between. Germline loops: CDR1 DFQATT, CDR2 SNEGSKA (reference sequence). The CDR3 is 15 residues long. As DNA, the CDR3 is TGCAGTGCCCCCCGGGTCGGGAGTGGCACCGGGGAGCTGTTTTTT. It encodes CSAPRVGSGTGELFF.

This clonotype was seen many times. The chain links TRBV29-1 to TRBJ2-1, with D maybe TRBD2 (6 bases). Trimming stripped 2 bases from V and 10 bases from J, with 15 bases between. Germline-derived CDR1 and CDR2 are SQVTM and ANQGSEA. The CDR3 loop spans 13 amino acids. This chain's CDR3 is CSVERGTLREQFF. DNA of the CDR3: TGCAGCGTTGAACGGGGGACCCTTAGGGAGCAGTTCTTC.